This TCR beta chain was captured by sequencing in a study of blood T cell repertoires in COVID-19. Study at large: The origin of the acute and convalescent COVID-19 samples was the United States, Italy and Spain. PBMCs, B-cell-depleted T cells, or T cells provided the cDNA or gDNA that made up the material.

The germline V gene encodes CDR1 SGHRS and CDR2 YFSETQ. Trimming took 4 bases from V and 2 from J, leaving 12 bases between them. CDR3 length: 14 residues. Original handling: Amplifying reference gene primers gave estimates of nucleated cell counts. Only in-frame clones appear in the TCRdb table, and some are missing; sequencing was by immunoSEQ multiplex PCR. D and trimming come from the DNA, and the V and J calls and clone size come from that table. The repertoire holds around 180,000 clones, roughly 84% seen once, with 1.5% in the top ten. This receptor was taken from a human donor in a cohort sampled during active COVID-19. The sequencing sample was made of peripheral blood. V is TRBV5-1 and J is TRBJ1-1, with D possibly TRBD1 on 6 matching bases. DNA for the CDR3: TGCGCCAGCAGCCCCGGACAGCCAAACACTGAAGCTTTCTTT. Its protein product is CASSPGQPNTEAFF.